This TCR beta chain was identified during a study of shared clonotypes between healthy human individuals. V lost 5 bases to trimming and J lost 0 bases, with 19 bases between them. This CDR3 contains 17 residues. Germline CDR1 and CDR2: LNHDA and SQIVND (reference sequence). Only one count was recorded for this clone. TCRdb's copy holds only in-frame clones and misses some; the assay was immunoSEQ multiplex PCR. This table has roughly 530,000 clones, 90% to 97% appearing once. The sequence was obtained from a woman aged 25 to 45 in good health. The chain carries TRBV19 and TRBJ1-1; no firm D call. Specimen: naive CD4+ T cells sorted from blood. Specified subset: CD45RA+ positively selected. The CDR3 nucleotides are TGTGCCAGTAGTCGGGTCGGACTACGGCTGATGAACACTGAAGCTTTCTTT. Its protein product is CASSRVGLRLMNTEAFF.